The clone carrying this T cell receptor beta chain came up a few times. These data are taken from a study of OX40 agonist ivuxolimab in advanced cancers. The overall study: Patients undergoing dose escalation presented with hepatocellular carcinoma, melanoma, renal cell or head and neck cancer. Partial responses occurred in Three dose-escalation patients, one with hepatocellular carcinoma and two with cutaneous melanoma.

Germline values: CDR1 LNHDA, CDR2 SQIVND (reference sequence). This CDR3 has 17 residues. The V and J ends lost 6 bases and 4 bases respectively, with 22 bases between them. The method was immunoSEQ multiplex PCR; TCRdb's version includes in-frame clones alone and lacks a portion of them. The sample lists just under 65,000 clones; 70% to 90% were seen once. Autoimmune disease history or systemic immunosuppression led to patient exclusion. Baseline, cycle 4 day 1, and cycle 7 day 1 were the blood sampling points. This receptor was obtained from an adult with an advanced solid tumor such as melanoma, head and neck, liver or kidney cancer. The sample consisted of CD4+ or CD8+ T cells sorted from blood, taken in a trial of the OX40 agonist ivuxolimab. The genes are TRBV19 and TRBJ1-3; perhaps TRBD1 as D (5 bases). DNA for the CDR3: TGTGCCAGTAGGAACGACCCATCAGGGATCTCAGGAAACACCATATATTTT. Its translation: CASRNDPSGISGNTIYF.